One and the same sample provided the 30 T cell receptor beta chains below, sequenced in a study of CXCR3-negative and CXCR3-positive naive CD8 T cells. Study-level points and caveats: Hydrophobicity was higher for TRB CDR3s found in CXCR3-positive naive cells than in CXCR3-negative naive cells.

No antigen has been assigned to these receptors. Preparation of TRB cDNA libraries relied on 5' RACE carrying UMI labels. One entry per CDR3 protein, without DNA, is what TCRdb gives after re-calling the 5' RACE reads. There are about 150,000 distinct CDR3 sequences in the sample, with nearly 0.5% held by the top ten. Input material: naive CXCR3+ CD8+ T cells from blood. The subset denotes: CD45RO-CCR7+CD27+CD95- naive CD8+ T cells expressing CXCR3 (TNR3+). All receptors come from a human donor in good health. Some clones in this sample may be carry-over from other donors' samples.

The J gene is TRBJ2-3, the V gene TRBV9; TCRdb selects TRBD2, and the lack of DNA leaves this call unchecked. The V gene's germline CDR1 is SGDLS and CDR2 YYNGEE. The CDR3 has 15 residues. This CDR3 is CASSVSGRALDTQYF.

V is TRBV7-8 and J is TRBJ2-1; the D gene TCRdb calls, TRBD1, cannot be checked with no DNA. The CDR3 length is 16 residues. Germline lookup yields CDR1 SGHVS and CDR2 FQNEAQ. CDR3 residues: CASSFPGGGSYNEQFF.

The chain is built from TRBV7-9 and TRBJ2-5; the TRBD1 assignment by TCRdb is unverifiable without DNA. CDR1 and CDR2 from the germline V gene are SEHNR and FQNEAQ (reference sequence). This CDR3 region has 14 residues. This CDR3 is CASSGTTRQETQYF.

The V call is TRBV7-9, the J call TRBJ1-1. There are 11 residues in the CDR3. Germline V gene lookup returns CDR1 SEHNR and CDR2 FQNEAQ (reference sequence). CDR3 residues: CASSYGVEAFF.

The V and J genes are TRBV5-6 and TRBJ2-7; absent DNA, TCRdb's TRBD1 call cannot be checked. In germline, CDR1 is SGHDT, CDR2 YYEEEE. CDR3 size: 14 residues. This chain's CDR3 is CASSPGTSQGEQYF.

The chain employs TRBV12-3 or TRBV12-4 and TRBJ2-1; TCRdb designates TRBD1, a call that cannot be tested without DNA. This CDR3 has 14 residues. The CDR3 protein is CASSFGGLGNEQFF.

V gene TRBV29-1 combines with J gene TRBJ2-3; TCRdb returns TRBD2, unconfirmable since there is no DNA. The CDR3 runs to 14 residues. Germline assignment: CDR1 SQVTM and CDR2 ANQGSEA. CDR3 loop: CSVDDYRSQDTQYF.

V usage is TRBV27 and J usage is TRBJ2-2; TCRdb's D call of TRBD2 is untestable without DNA. This CDR3 is 17 amino acids long. The germline CDR1 and CDR2 sequences are MNHEY and SMNVEV (reference sequence). The CDR3 loop reads CASSLPGLAGATGELFF.

The chain couples TRBV12-3 or TRBV12-4 to TRBJ2-3; TCRdb indicates TRBD1, and absent DNA this call remains unverified. The CDR3 spans 13 residues. The chain's CDR3 is CASSSGARDTQYF.

The genes are TRBV7-7 and TRBJ2-2; with no DNA, the TCRdb D assignment of TRBD2 cannot be verified. This CDR3 has 18 residues. Germline CDR1 reads SSHAT; CDR2 reads FNYEAQ (reference sequence). The CDR3 here is CASSLGLLLAGGSGELFF.

The chain uses TRBV5-6 and TRBJ2-7; TCRdb returns TRBD1, unconfirmable since there is no DNA. The CDR3 runs to 16 residues. From germline, CDR1 is SGHDT and CDR2 YYEEEE. The CDR3 protein is CASSFPSPTGMDEQYF. Looking up the rest from reference TRBV5-6 and TRBJ2-7 gives the full variable domain: DAGVTQSPTHLIKTRGQQVTLRCSPKSGHDTVSWYQQALGQGPQFIFQYYEEEERQRGNFPDRFSGHQFPNYSSELNVNALLLGDSALYLCASSFPSPTGMDEQYFGPGTRLTVT.

The chain is built from TRBV6-6 and TRBJ1-2. The CDR3 loop spans 15 amino acids. CDR1 is MNHNY, CDR2 SVGAGI, per germline (reference sequence). The CDR3 loop is CASSSWDGVNYGYTF.

CDR3 residues: CASSQTVNTEAFF. V gene TRBV6-5 combines with J gene TRBJ1-1; TCRdb reports TRBD1, a call that lacks DNA to check it against. Per germline, CDR1 MNHEY and CDR2 SVGAGI. CDR3 length: 13 residues.

The chain links TRBV24-1 to TRBJ2-7; TCRdb outputs TRBD1, but without DNA this stays unchecked. Germline assignment: CDR1 KGHDR and CDR2 SFDVKD. CDR3 length: 12 residues. The chain's CDR3 is CATSPGTGGHYF.

The J gene is TRBJ1-1, the V gene TRBV7-6. The CDR3 is made up of 13 amino acids. CDR1 and CDR2 from the germline V gene are SGHVS and FNYEAQ. The CDR3 sequence is CASSLATGTEAFF.

The chain is built from TRBV20-1 and TRBJ2-5; TCRdb's assignment of TRBD1 cannot be checked, as there is no DNA. The CDR3 has 14 residues. CDR1 and CDR2 (germline): DFQATT, SNEGSKA (reference sequence). CDR3 in amino acids: CSARASDPGETQYF.

The rearrangement uses TRBV9 and TRBJ2-1. CDR3 length: 12 residues. CDR1 is SGDLS, CDR2 YYNGEE, per germline. CDR3: CASSVVGGEQFF.

The rearrangement uses TRBV29-1 and TRBJ2-2. The germline V gene has CDR1 SQVTM and CDR2 ANQGSEA. CDR3 length: 13 amino acids. The CDR3 sequence: CSVLSTSAGELFF.

CDR3 sequence: CASSLRVSGGTDTQYF. The chain is built from TRBV27 and TRBJ2-3; as DNA is missing, the TRBD2 call by TCRdb cannot be tested. CDR1 is MNHEY, CDR2 SMNVEV, per germline (reference sequence). This CDR3 region has 16 residues.

V usage is TRBV28 and J usage is TRBJ2-1. CDR3 length: 14 amino acids. Germline V gene lookup returns CDR1 MDHEN and CDR2 SYDVKM. The CDR3 sequence: CASSWESSYNEQFF.

This chain joins TRBV6-6 and TRBJ2-7. The germline CDR1 and CDR2 sequences are MNHNY and SVGAGI (reference sequence). The CDR3 is 13 amino acids. The CDR3 sequence is CASSYSFYYEQYF.

The chain couples TRBV15 to TRBJ1-5. The length of the CDR3 is 13 residues. CDR1 is LNHNV and CDR2 is YYDKDF in the germline V gene (reference sequence). CDR3: CATSRGLNQPQHF.

The chain uses TRBV29-1 and TRBJ1-1; TCRdb picks TRBD1, but there is no DNA to check that call. The CDR3 has 15 residues. Germline V gene lookup returns CDR1 SQVTM and CDR2 ANQGSEA. CDR3 sequence: CSVEGTGKVYDEAFF.

The rearrangement joins TRBV6-5 to TRBJ2-2. Per germline, CDR1 MNHEY and CDR2 SVGAGI. The CDR3 is 14 residues long. The CDR3 spells CASSYFANTGELFF.

The chain is built from TRBV28 and TRBJ2-1; the D call from TCRdb, TRBD2, cannot be confirmed without DNA. Germline assignment: CDR1 MDHEN and CDR2 SYDVKM. The CDR3 sequence is 14 residues long. This chain's CDR3 is CASSQELAGDEQFF.

The chain employs TRBV12-3 or TRBV12-4 and TRBJ2-1; with no DNA, the TCRdb D assignment of TRBD2 cannot be verified. The CDR3 consists of 15 residues. The CDR3 loop reads CASSFGTSGSHEQFF.

The rearrangement joins TRBV14 to TRBJ2-4; the TRBD1 assignment by TCRdb is unverifiable without DNA. CDR3 size: 15 residues. Germline V CDR1 and CDR2: SGHDN, FVKESK. This CDR3 reads CASSQDRDMRNIQYF. Filled out from reference TRBV14 and TRBJ2-4, the complete variable domain reads EAGVTQFPSHSVIEKGQTVTLRCDPISGHDNLYWYRRVMGKEIKFLLHFVKESKQDESGMPNNRFLAERTGGTYSTLKVQPAELEDSGVYFCASSQDRDMRNIQYFGAGTRLSVL.

The chain carries TRBV28 and TRBJ2-7; lacking DNA, the TRBD2 call made by TCRdb goes unchecked. The CDR3 is made up of 13 amino acids. CDR1 and CDR2 (germline): MDHEN, SYDVKM. This CDR3 is CASSPGLVGEQYF. Supplemented by reference TRBV28 and TRBJ2-7, the full variable domain reads DVKVTQSSRYLVKRTGEKVFLECVQDMDHENMFWYRQDPGLGLRLIYFSYDVKMKEKGDIPEGYSVSREKKERFSLILESASTNQTSMYLCASSPGLVGEQYFGPGTRLTVT.

This sequence joins TRBV29-1 and TRBJ2-1. The CDR3 has 14 amino acids. Germline lookup yields CDR1 SQVTM and CDR2 ANQGSEA. CDR3 amino acids: CSVEQQSLYNEQFF.

The chain combines TRBV6-2 or TRBV6-3 with TRBJ2-7. Germline CDR1 MNHEY, CDR2 SVGEGT. This CDR3 comprises 13 residues. The CDR3 reads CASSYSSPYEQYF.